One and the same sample provided the 30 T cell receptor beta chains below, sequenced in a study of blood T cells in healthy people across ages. The use of a sample-barcoded 5' primer and a J-beta primer mix characterized a second PCR of about 6 to 11 cycles. TCRdb itself ran the 5' RACE reads through MiXCR, one entry per CDR3 protein. The sample comprises approximately 2,000,000 distinct CDR3 sequences, around 42% of which are singletons, and approximately 22% rests with the top ten. The sample comprised blood. The receptor source for this set is a human donor in good health.

The J gene is TRBJ2-7, the V gene TRBV7-6; 9 positions agree with TRBD1. With 4 bases clipped from V and 5 bases from J, the junction kept 9 bases outside the gene matches. CDR1 and CDR2 from the germline V gene are SGHVS and FNYEAQ. The CDR3 contains 15 residues. The CDR3 DNA follows: TGTGCCAGCAGCTCTAAGAGGACAGGGGCCCACGAGCAGTACTTC. Amino acid sequence: CASSSKRTGAHEQYF.

This chain links TRBV20-1 with TRBJ2-7; TRBD1 is a possible D gene (6 bases). With 2 bases removed from V and 5 bases from J, the gap between germline ends came to 10 bases. This CDR3 is 12 amino acids long. Germline V gives CDR1 DFQATT, CDR2 SNEGSKA (reference sequence). CDR3 DNA sequence: TGCAGTGCTAGACAGGGGACGGACGAGCAGTACTTC. As protein: CSARQGTDEQYF.

This clonotype has just a few counts. V gene TRBV20-1 combines with J gene TRBJ1-4; D is uncertain. Germline-derived CDR1 and CDR2 are DFQATT and SNEGSKA (reference sequence). The CDR3 loop spans 14 amino acids. V was pared by 3 bases and J by 0 bases, with 8 bases between. CDR3 region: CSASEMTTNEKLFF. For the CDR3, the DNA is TGCAGTGCTAGCGAAATGACAACTAATGAAAAACTGTTTTTT.

This clonotype was seen a few times. The rearrangement uses TRBV4-3 and TRBJ2-1; TRBD2 agrees at 7 bases. The V gene's germline CDR1 is LGHNA and CDR2 YSLEER. The CDR3 loop spans 18 amino acids. V lost 3 bases, J lost 7 bases, and 18 bases stayed unmatched. CDR3 residues: CASSHSLGGGGTRNEQFF. CDR3 DNA: TGCGCCAGCAGCCACTCCTTGGGCGGGGGAGGTACACGAAATGAGCAGTTCTTC.

This clonotype was seen a handful of times. The chain has TRBV7-2 and TRBJ2-7, with 11 bases identical to TRBD2. With the DNA end fitting TRBJ2-4 better, the J assignment may be wrong. CDR3 length: 16 amino acids. Germline CDR1 reads SGHTA; CDR2 reads FQGNSA. CDR3 nucleotides: TGTGCCAGCAGCTCCATAGCGGGGGGGCAGGGTAACATTCAGTACTTC. Translating gives CASSSIAGGQGNIQYF.

About this clonotype: Since a much larger clone is just one base distant, this may be a read error. The chain couples TRBV6-1 to TRBJ2-7; 10 bases are shared with TRBD1. The CDR3 extends over 17 amino acids. J lost 1 base, V lost 8 bases, and 14 bases had no gene match. Per the germline V gene, CDR1 is MNHNS and CDR2 is SASEGT. This CDR3 reads CASGVDRGTTKSYEQYF. In nucleotides, the CDR3 is TGTGCCAGCGGGGTGGACAGGGGGACTACCAAGTCCTACGAGCAGTACTTC.

The chain combines TRBV4-3 with TRBJ2-1; 10 bases align to TRBD1. The CDR3 has 15 amino acids. The J segment lost 7 bases and the V segment lost 0 bases, leaving 3 bases of the junction unmatched. Per germline, CDR1 LGHNA and CDR2 YSLEER. The CDR3: CASSQEPGQGNEQFF. The DNA of the CDR3 is TGCGCCAGCAGCCAAGAGCCGGGACAGGGGAATGAGCAGTTCTTC.

This clonotype showed up many times. The chain is built from TRBV29-1 and TRBJ2-3, with a weak D call TRBD1 (5 bases). Per the germline V gene, CDR1 is SQVTM and CDR2 is ANQGSEA. The length of the CDR3 is 17 residues. V lost 3 bases and J 5 bases, leaving 24 bases between the germline ends. CDR3 coding DNA: TGCAGCGTTGACGTCCGACGACAGTATAATGTAGGAGATACGCAGTATTTT. The encoded protein is CSVDVRRQYNVGDTQYF.

This clonotype was observed a handful of times. One end of the junction does not line up with germline, which may come from a read error. The CDR3 bases are TGTGCCATCAGCAAGAGGGTCGGAACAGATACGCAGTATTTT. It codes for CAISKRVGTDTQYF. V and J are TRBV15 and TRBJ2-3; TRBD2 is a possible D gene (5 bases). The length of the CDR3 is 14 residues. In germline, CDR1 is LNHNV, CDR2 YYDKDF (reference sequence).

This clonotype was seen a few times. The chain has TRBV5-5 and TRBJ2-7; the match to TRBD1 covers 7 bases. The germline V gene encodes CDR1 SGHKS and CDR2 YYEKEE (reference sequence). The CDR3 contains 17 residues. V shed 2 bases, J shed 1 base, and the junction held 12 bases outside the gene matches. In DNA, the CDR3 is TGTGCCAGCAGCTTCTACGGTGGATCACAGGGGTCCTACGAGCAGTACTTC. Translated: CASSFYGGSQGSYEQYF.

The chain links TRBV20-1 to TRBJ2-1; 12 bases map to TRBD2. Trimming removed 3 bases from V and 12 bases from J; junction bases left unmatched: 9. This CDR3 has 14 amino acids. Germline assignment: CDR1 DFQATT and CDR2 SNEGSKA (reference sequence). The CDR3 loop is CSASTSGGLFGQFF. CDR3 coding DNA: TGCAGTGCTAGTACTAGCGGGGGGTTATTTGGGCAGTTCTTC.

This chain connects TRBV28 to TRBJ1-5; possible D gene TRBD1, 5 bases. The CDR3 extends over 13 amino acids. Germline loops: CDR1 MDHEN, CDR2 SYDVKM. V was shortened by 8 bases and J by 6 bases, with 14 bases between the two germline ends. CDR3 amino acids: CASDSGWGQPQHF. The CDR3 nucleotides are TGTGCCAGCGACTCAGGGTGGGGTCAGCCCCAGCATTTT.

Notes on this clonotype: Mismatch with germline at one junction end may stem from a read error. The CDR3 is CSVARGGVTDTRYF. CDR3 bases: TGCAGCGTTGCGCGGGGGGGAGTCACAGATACGCGGTATTTT. The chain has TRBV29-1 and TRBJ2-3; 9 positions match TRBD2. The CDR3 contains 14 residues. CDR1 is SQVTM, CDR2 ANQGSEA, per germline.

A remark on this clonotype: One end of the junction varies from germline; a read error may be responsible. The genes are TRBV14 and TRBJ2-3, with 7 bases fitting TRBD2. There are 15 residues in the CDR3. Looked up from germline, CDR1 is SGHDN and CDR2 is FVKESK. CDR3 in DNA: TGTGCCAGCAGCCAACCGGGACTACAGACAGTTACGCAGTATTTT. Residues: CASSQPGLQTVTQYF.

The CDR3 loop reads CSAAGQGSSYEQYF. CDR3 in DNA: TGCAGTGCAGCGGGACAGGGGTCCTCCTACGAGCAGTACTTC. This chain connects TRBV20-1 to TRBJ2-7, with 10 positions matching TRBD1. CDR1 DFQATT and CDR2 SNEGSKA come from the germline V gene (reference sequence). The CDR3 is made up of 14 amino acids. The trim removed 6 bases at V and 0 bases at J, leaving 5 bases unmatched.

The genes are TRBV12-3 or TRBV12-4 and TRBJ2-4, with D unresolved. The V and J ends lost 6 bases and 13 bases respectively, with 4 bases between them. The CDR3 contains 8 residues. The CDR3 DNA reads as TGTGCCAGCAGGGGGCAGTACTTC. As protein: CASRGQYF.

In this sample, this clonotype turned up a few times. The J gene is TRBJ1-1, the V gene TRBV20-1, with D unclear. Trimming took off 4 bases at V and 1 base at J, with 10 bases between the two ends. CDR3 size: 13 residues. Germline loops: CDR1 DFQATT, CDR2 SNEGSKA (reference sequence). The CDR3 spells CSATSGWNTEAFF. As DNA, the CDR3 is TGCAGTGCTACTTCGGGTTGGAACACTGAAGCTTTCTTT.

CDR3 bases: TGTGCCAGTAGTATGGGAAGGTCGGGCAATCAGCCCCAGCATTTT. Residues: CASSMGRSGNQPQHF. The chain has TRBV19 and TRBJ1-5, with D unresolved. Trimming took off 3 bases at V and 2 bases at J, with 11 bases between the two ends. Germline V lookup: CDR1 LNHDA, CDR2 SQIVND (reference sequence). There are 15 residues in the CDR3.

J is TRBJ1-1 and V is TRBV7-9; possible D gene TRBD1, 6 bases. Germline-derived CDR1 and CDR2 are SEHNR and FQNEAQ (reference sequence). V dropped 5 bases and J dropped 2 bases, with 15 bases sitting between them. The CDR3 spans 15 residues. CDR3: CASSPQGTVNTEAFF. In DNA, the CDR3 is TGTGCCAGCAGCCCTCAGGGGACGGTAAACACTGAAGCTTTCTTT.

This clonotype has more than one count but fewer than ten. The CDR3 sequence is CASSLGSWSQLRYF. The CDR3 nucleotides are TGTGCCAGCAGCCTAGGCAGCTGGAGCCAATTGCGGTACTTC. The rearrangement joins TRBV3-1 to TRBJ2-7; D gene ambiguous. The CDR3 loop spans 14 amino acids. Germline V lookup: CDR1 LGHDT, CDR2 YNNKEL (reference sequence). The V end lost 4 bases, the J end lost 12 bases, and 22 bases lay between the germline ends.

The chain joins TRBV7-2 to TRBJ2-1; 9 bases map to TRBD2. The CDR3 sequence is 17 residues long. Trimming took 2 bases from V and 5 from J; bases not matched to a gene: 10. Germline lookup yields CDR1 SGHTA and CDR2 FQGNSA. In nucleotides, the CDR3 is TGTGCCAGCAGCTTATGGCCTAGCGGGGCCTACAACAATGAGCAGTTCTTC. Its protein product is CASSLWPSGAYNNEQFF.

CDR3 region: CASSFGETQFF. CDR3 nucleotides: TGTGCCAGCAGCTTTGGAGAGACCCAGTTCTTC. V usage is TRBV11-1 and J usage is TRBJ2-1, with unresolved D. Deletions cut 3 bases from V and 13 bases from J, with 10 bases between. Germline V CDR1 and CDR2: SGHAT, FQDESV (reference sequence). The CDR3 loop spans 11 amino acids.

The gene calls are TRBV29-1 and TRBJ1-2, with TRBD1 matching over 7 bases. Looked up from germline, CDR1 is SQVTM and CDR2 is ANQGSEA. The CDR3 contains 18 residues. V lost 3 bases and J lost 1; bases outside the gene matches: 17. The CDR3 nucleotides are TGCAGCGTTGATCGCATCCGGGACAGAAGTGAACTTAACTATGGCTACACCTTC. Its protein product is CSVDRIRDRSELNYGYTF.

V is TRBV21-1 and J is TRBJ2-7; the D call in the table, TRBD1, was not verified against the DNA. TRBV21-1 constitutes a pseudogene. The CDR3 contains 14 residues. The CDR3 DNA follows: TGTGCCAGCAGCGCCCGATGGGCGGCGAACGAGCAGTACTTC. This codes for CASSARWAANEQYF.

This clonotype was recorded a few times. This chain uses TRBV7-2 with TRBJ2-4; D gene uncertain. The ends were cut back, 1 base at V and 13 bases at J, with 17 bases in the middle. CDR3 length: 14 residues. CDR1 and CDR2 from the germline V gene are SGHTA and FQGNSA. The CDR3 is CASSLGSSSTQQYF. CDR3 sequence (DNA): TGTGCCAGCAGCTTAGGTTCTTCGTCTACCCAACAGTACTTC.

This sequence joins TRBV7-8 and TRBJ2-4; D may correspond to TRBD1 or TRBD2 (5 bases each). The germline V and J ends were trimmed by 9 bases and 0 bases, with 15 bases remaining between them. The germline V gene has CDR1 SGHVS and CDR2 FQNEAQ. This CDR3 comprises 15 residues. The CDR3 loop reads CASSPGTAAKNIQYF. CDR3 DNA: TGTGCCAGTAGCCCCGGGACGGCAGCCAAAAACATTCAGTACTTC.

This chain links TRBV4-2 with TRBJ1-2; tentative D call: TRBD1 (6 bases). V dropped 3 bases and J dropped 10 bases, with 15 bases sitting between them. CDR1 is LGHNA, CDR2 YNFKEQ, per germline. The CDR3 is 13 residues long. The CDR3 loop is CASSHTGLGDYTF. In DNA form, the CDR3 reads TGTGCCAGCAGCCATACAGGGCTCGGTGACTACACCTTC.

The CDR3 DNA is TGTGCCAGCAGTCCCTCAGCCGGGGATGGGAACACTGAAGCTTTCTTT. Protein: CASSPSAGDGNTEAFF. The V call is TRBV27, the J call TRBJ1-1; no clear D. From germline, CDR1 is MNHEY and CDR2 SMNVEV (reference sequence). V lost 5 bases and J lost 1, with 17 bases in between. This CDR3 is built from 16 residues.

This chain joins TRBV6-1 and TRBJ2-5, with TRBD2 identical over 11 bases. Germline values: CDR1 MNHNS, CDR2 SASEGT. With 6 bases clipped from V and 1 base from J, the junction kept 19 bases outside the gene matches. The CDR3 is made up of 20 amino acids. The CDR3 coding sequence is TGTGCCAGCAGCCAACCTTTCGTAGCGGGGGGGCCTTTCTCCCAAGAGACCCAGTACTTC. Protein product: CASSQPFVAGGPFSQETQYF.

On this clonotype itself: The junction shows a germline mismatch at one end, possibly a read error. The chain has TRBV20-1 and TRBJ2-3; weak D call: TRBD1 (6 bases). The CDR3 covers 16 residues. Per germline, CDR1 DFQATT and CDR2 SNEGSKA (reference sequence). This CDR3 reads CSARAPGQLSTDAQYF. The CDR3 region has the DNA TGCAGTGCCCGCGCACCGGGACAACTTAGCACAGATGCGCAGTATTTT.